This TCR beta chain came from a study of T-cell reconstitution after alpha-beta-depleted transplantation in children. In regard to this clonotype: Its matching antigen is unknown.

The authors prepared the TCRbeta library with unique molecular identifiers. A single record per CDR3 protein comes from TCRdb applying MiXCR to the PCR reads. The sample consists of about 540,000 distinct CDR3 sequences, 27% of them appearing once. Study-wide results and caveats: For some patients, TCRbeta diversity was high at day 60 because of recipient T cells and thymic progenitors that survived. Roughly two months post-transplant, alpha-beta T cells reportedly originated from several hundred graft clones that had expanded.

Germline assignment: CDR1 SQVTM and CDR2 ANQGSEA. The CDR3 covers 16 residues. With 5 bases clipped from V and 5 bases from J, the junction kept 15 bases outside the gene matches. The source was PBMCs, collected before TCRalphabeta/CD19-depleted stem cell transplant. The rearrangement joins TRBV29-1 to TRBJ2-1, with 7 bases fitting TRBD2. This receptor was identified in a boy less than two years old with Wiskott-Aldrich syndrome, due to receive a stem cell transplant. In nucleotides, the CDR3 is TGCAGCGTTACGTCGGTAGCGGGTACGAAGAACAATGAGCAGTTCTTC. This codes for CSVTSVAGTKNNEQFF.